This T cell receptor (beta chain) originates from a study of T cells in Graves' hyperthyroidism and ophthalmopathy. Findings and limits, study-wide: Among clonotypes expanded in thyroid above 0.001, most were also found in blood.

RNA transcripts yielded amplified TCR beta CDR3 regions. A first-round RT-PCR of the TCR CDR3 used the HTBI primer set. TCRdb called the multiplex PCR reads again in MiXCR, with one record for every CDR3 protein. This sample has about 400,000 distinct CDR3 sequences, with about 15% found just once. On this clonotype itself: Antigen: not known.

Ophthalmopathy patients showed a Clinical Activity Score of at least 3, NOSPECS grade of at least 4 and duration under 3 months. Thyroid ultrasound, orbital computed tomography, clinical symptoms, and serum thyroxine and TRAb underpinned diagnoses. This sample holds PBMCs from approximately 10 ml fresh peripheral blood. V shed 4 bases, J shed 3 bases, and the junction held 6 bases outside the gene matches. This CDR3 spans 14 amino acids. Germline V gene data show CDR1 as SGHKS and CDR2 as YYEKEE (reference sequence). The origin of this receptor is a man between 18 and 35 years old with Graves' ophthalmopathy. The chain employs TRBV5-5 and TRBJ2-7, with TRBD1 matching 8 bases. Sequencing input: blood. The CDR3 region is CASSRDRRGYEQYF. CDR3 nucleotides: TGTGCCAGCAGCAGGGACAGGAGAGGCTACGAGCAGTACTTC. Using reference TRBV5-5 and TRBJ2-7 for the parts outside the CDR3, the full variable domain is DAGVTQSPTHLIKTRGQQVTLRCSPISGHKSVSWYQQVLGQGPQFIFQYYEKEERGRGNFPDRFSARQFPNYSSELNVNALLLGDSALYLCASSRDRRGYEQYFGPGTRLTVT.